This T cell receptor (beta chain) was documented in a study of T cells in Graves' hyperthyroidism and ophthalmopathy. The study, taken as a whole, reports: Ophthalmopathy was distinguished from stable hyperthyroidism by 13 V-J signatures.

Orbital computed tomography and thyroid ultrasound, together with serum TRAb and thyroxine and clinical symptoms, were used for diagnoses. Amplification yielded TCR beta CDR3 regions, with RNA transcripts as the source. The primer set for the first-round RT-PCR of the TCR CDR3 was HTBI. TCRdb re-derived calls from the multiplex PCR reads in MiXCR, one entry per CDR3 protein. This sample has about 350,000 distinct CDR3 sequences, with approximately 15% found just once. The table lists this clonotype with a few counts. Its antigen is unknown. The germline V and J ends were trimmed by 6 bases and 0 bases, with 18 bases remaining between them. The CDR3 totals 18 residues. Germline CDR1 and CDR2: MNHEY and SMNVEV (reference sequence).

This chain connects TRBV27 to TRBJ2-6; D may be TRBD2 (6 bases). The sample was blood. The clonotype originates from a woman between 25 and 40 years old with Graves' hyperthyroidism. The CDR3 DNA is TGTGCCAGCAGGACGTGGGGACTCCTGGACTCTGGGGCCAACGTCCTGACTTTC. It codes for CASRTWGLLDSGANVLTF.